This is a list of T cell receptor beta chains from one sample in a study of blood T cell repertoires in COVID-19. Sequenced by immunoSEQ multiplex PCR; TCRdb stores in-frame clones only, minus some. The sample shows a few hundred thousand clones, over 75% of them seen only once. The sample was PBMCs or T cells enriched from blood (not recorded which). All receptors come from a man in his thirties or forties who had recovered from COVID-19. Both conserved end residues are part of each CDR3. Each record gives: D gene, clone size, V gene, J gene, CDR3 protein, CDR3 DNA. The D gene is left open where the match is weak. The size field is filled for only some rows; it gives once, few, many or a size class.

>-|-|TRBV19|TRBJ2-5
CASSIVGRETQYF
TGTGCCAGTAGTATAGTGGGCCGAGAGACCCAGTACTTC
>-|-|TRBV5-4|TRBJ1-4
CASSQARTGGEKLFF
TGTGCCAGCAGCCAGGCTAGGACGGGGGGTGAAAAACTGTTTTTT
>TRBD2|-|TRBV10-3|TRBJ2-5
CAISGTSGRAGETQYF
TGTGCCATCAGTGGGACTAGCGGGAGGGCCGGGGAGACCCAGTACTTC
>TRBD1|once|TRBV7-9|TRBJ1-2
CASSFWRDRGDLRYGYTF
TGTGCCAGCAGCTTCTGGAGGGACAGGGGTGATTTGAGATATGGCTACACCTTC
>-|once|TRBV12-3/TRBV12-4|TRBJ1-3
CASSRGNTIYF
TGTGCCAGCAGCAGAGGAAACACCATATATTTT
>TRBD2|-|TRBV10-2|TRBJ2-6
CASRIAGPDSGANVLTF
TGCGCCAGCAGGATAGCGGGGCCCGACTCTGGGGCCAACGTCCTGACTTTC
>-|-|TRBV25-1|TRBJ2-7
CASSDPSTGDYEQYF
TGTGCCAGCAGTGATCCTTCGACAGGCGACTACGAGCAGTACTTC
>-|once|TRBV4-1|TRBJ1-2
CASSQDPGHHYGYTF
TGCGCCAGCAGCCAAGATCCGGGACACCACTATGGCTACACCTTC
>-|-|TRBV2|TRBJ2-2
CASSDPPGELFF
TGTGCCAGCAGTGACCCTCCCGGGGAGCTGTTTTTT
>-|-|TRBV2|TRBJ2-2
CASSEEGRNTGELFF
TGTGCCAGCAGTGAGGAGGGGAGGAATACCGGGGAGCTGTTTTTT
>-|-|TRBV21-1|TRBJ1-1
CASSKASTGKGEAFF
TGTGCCAGCAGCAAAGCTTCGACAGGGAAAGGAGAAGCTTTCTTT
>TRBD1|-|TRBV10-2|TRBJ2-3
CASSEPDRVLDTQYF
TGCGCCAGCAGTGAGCCGGACAGGGTTTTAGATACGCAGTATTTT
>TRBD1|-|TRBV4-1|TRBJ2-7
CASSPGGQVYEQYF
TGCGCCAGCAGCCCCGGAGGACAGGTCTACGAGCAGTACTTC
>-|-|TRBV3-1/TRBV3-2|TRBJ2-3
CASSQEALDSPSTDTQYF
TGTGCCAGCAGCCAAGAAGCCCTGGACTCACCTAGCACAGATACGCAGTATTTT
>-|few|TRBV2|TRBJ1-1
CATAVEGSNTEAFF
TGTGCCACGGCGGTTGAAGGCTCGAACACTGAAGCTTTCTTT
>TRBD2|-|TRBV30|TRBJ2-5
CAWEVGLAGKETQYF
TGTGCCTGGGAAGTAGGACTAGCGGGAAAGGAGACCCAGTACTTC
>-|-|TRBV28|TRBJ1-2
CASSLRRKNYGYTF
TGTGCCAGCAGTTTGAGGCGGAAAAACTATGGCTACACCTTC
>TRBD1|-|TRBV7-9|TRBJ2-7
CASSNTGTGGGEQYF
TGTGCCAGCAGCAACACCGGGACAGGGGGCGGCGAGCAGTACTTC
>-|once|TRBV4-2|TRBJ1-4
CASSHPTPEKLFF
TGTGCCAGCAGCCACCCGACACCTGAAAAACTGTTTTTT
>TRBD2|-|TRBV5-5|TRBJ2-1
CASSFSGGSEQFF
TGTGCCAGCAGCTTTAGCGGGGGATCTGAGCAGTTCTTC
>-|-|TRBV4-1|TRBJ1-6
CASSHGRVGSPLHF
TGCGCCAGCAGCCACGGGAGGGTCGGTTCACCCCTCCACTTT
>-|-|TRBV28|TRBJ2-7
CAGGDTSYEQYF
TGTGCCGGGGGGGACACGTCCTACGAGCAGTACTTC
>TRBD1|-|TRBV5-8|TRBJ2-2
CASSLMLGDRVTGELFF
TGTGCCAGCAGCCTGATGCTCGGGGACAGGGTTACCGGGGAGCTGTTTTTT
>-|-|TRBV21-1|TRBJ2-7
CASSPTGTGIRNEQYF
TGTGCCAGCAGCCCCACGGGGACAGGGATAAGGAACGAGCAGTACTTC
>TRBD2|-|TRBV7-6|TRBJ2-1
CASSLAVRGRTYNEQFF
TGTGCCAGCAGCTTAGCGGTGCGGGGGAGGACCTACAATGAGCAGTTCTTC
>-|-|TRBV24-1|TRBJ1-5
CATSQSGSQPQHF
TGTGCCACCAGTCAGTCAGGGTCTCAGCCCCAGCATTTT
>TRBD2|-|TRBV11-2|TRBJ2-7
CASSARTSGGSYEQYF
TGTGCCAGCAGCGCGAGGACTAGCGGGGGGTCCTACGAGCAGTACTTC
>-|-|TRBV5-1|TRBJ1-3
CASSLEGQPLLSGNTIYF
TGCGCCAGCAGCTTGGAGGGACAACCGCTACTCTCTGGAAACACCATATATTTT
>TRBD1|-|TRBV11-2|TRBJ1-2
CASSLAGWTGDTYGYTF
TGTGCCAGCAGCTTAGCAGGGTGGACAGGCGATACCTATGGCTACACCTTC
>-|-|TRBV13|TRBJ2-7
CASSPSSYEQYF
TGTGCCAGCAGCCCCAGCTCCTACGAGCAGTACTTC
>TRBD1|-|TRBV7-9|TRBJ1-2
CASSLRDRAPNYGYTF
TGTGCCAGCAGCTTAAGAGACAGGGCCCCTAACTATGGCTACACCTTC
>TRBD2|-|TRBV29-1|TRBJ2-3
CSVVLAGGSTDTQYF
TGCAGCGTTGTCCTAGCGGGGGGGAGCACAGATACGCAGTATTTT
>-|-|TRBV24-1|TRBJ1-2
CATSDLSGVGYTF
TGTGCCACCAGTGATTTGTCGGGAGTTGGCTACACCTTC
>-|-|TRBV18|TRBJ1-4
CASSPSLGGLDEKLFF
TGTGCCAGCTCACCATCCCTGGGGGGATTGGATGAAAAACTGTTTTTT
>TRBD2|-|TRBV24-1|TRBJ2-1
CATSGIAGGRGNEQFF
TGTGCCACCAGTGGAATAGCGGGAGGGAGGGGCAATGAGCAGTTCTTC
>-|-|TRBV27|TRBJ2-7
CASSVSADSYEQYF
TGTGCCAGCAGTGTCTCAGCGGACTCCTACGAGCAGTACTTC
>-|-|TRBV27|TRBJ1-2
CASGQGYGYGYTF
TGTGCCAGCGGCCAGGGGTACGGCTATGGCTACACCTTC
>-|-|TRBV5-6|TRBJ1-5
CASSQQGLGNQPQHF
TGTGCCAGCAGCCAGCAGGGGTTAGGAAATCAGCCCCAGCATTTT
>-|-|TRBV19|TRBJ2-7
CASSIWGPHSYEQYF
TGTGCCAGTAGTATTTGGGGGCCCCATTCCTACGAGCAGTACTTC
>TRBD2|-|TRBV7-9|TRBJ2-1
CASSSLAGGPDNEQFF
TGTGCCAGCAGCTCCCTAGCGGGAGGGCCGGACAATGAGCAGTTCTTC
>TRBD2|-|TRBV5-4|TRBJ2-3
CASSHVPSGGAGDTQYF
TGTGCCAGCAGCCACGTCCCTAGCGGGGGGGCGGGAGATACGCAGTATTTT
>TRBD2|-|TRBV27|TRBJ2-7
CASRGLAASYEQYF
TGTGCCAGCAGGGGACTAGCGGCCTCCTACGAGCAGTACTTC
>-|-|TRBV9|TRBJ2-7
CASSAGTFTYEQYF
TGTGCCAGCAGCGCTGGGACATTCACCTACGAGCAGTACTTC
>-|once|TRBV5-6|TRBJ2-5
CASSLTETQYF
TGTGCCAGCAGCTTAACTGAGACCCAGTACTTC
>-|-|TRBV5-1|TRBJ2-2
CASSETGELFF
TGCGCCAGCAGCGAGACCGGGGAGCTGTTTTTT
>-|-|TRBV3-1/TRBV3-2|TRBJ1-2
CASSQAPWQGDYGYTF
TGTGCCAGCAGCCAAGCCCCGTGGCAGGGTGACTATGGCTACACCTTC
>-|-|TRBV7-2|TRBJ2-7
CASSFRGNPYEQYF
TGTGCCAGCAGCTTTCGCGGGAATCCCTACGAGCAGTACTTC
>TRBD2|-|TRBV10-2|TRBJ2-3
CASSEVGGSTDTQYF
TGCGCCAGCAGTGAGGTGGGGGGGAGCACAGATACGCAGTATTTT
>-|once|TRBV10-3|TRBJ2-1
CAISETRQGEQFF
TGTGCCATCAGTGAGACTCGTCAGGGTGAGCAGTTCTTC
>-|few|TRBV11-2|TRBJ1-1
CASSLIQGSEAFF
TGTGCCAGCAGCTTGATACAGGGCTCTGAAGCTTTCTTT
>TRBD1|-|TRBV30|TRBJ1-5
CAWTTGQNQPQHF
TGTGCCTGGACGACAGGGCAAAATCAGCCCCAGCATTTT
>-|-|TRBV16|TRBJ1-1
CASSRLGWGGSGTEAFF
TGTGCCAGCAGCCGCCTAGGATGGGGGGGGAGCGGCACTGAAGCTTTCTTT
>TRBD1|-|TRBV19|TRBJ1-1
CASSRGDREYTEAFF
TGTGCCAGTAGTCGAGGGGACAGGGAATACACTGAAGCTTTCTTT
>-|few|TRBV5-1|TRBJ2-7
CASSLAAGHYEQYF
TGCGCCAGCAGCTTGGCAGCAGGGCACTACGAGCAGTACTTC
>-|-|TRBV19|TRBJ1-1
CASKGFSTNLNTEAFF
TGTGCCAGTAAGGGGTTTTCCACCAACTTGAACACTGAAGCTTTCTTT
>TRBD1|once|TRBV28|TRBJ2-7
CASSETGTGDYEQYF
TGTGCCAGCAGCGAAACCGGGACAGGGGACTACGAGCAGTACTTC
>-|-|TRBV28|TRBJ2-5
CASTWTGGGMTQYF
TGTGCCAGCACTTGGACAGGAGGGGGGATGACCCAGTACTTC
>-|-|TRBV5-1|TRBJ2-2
CASRRDTTTGELFF
TGCGCCAGCAGACGCGACACGACAACCGGGGAGCTGTTTTTT
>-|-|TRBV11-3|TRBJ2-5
CASSGPIVTQYF
TGTGCCAGCAGCGGGCCCATAGTCACCCAGTACTTC